A single TCR beta chain is shown here with its context. Its antigen remains unknown. This specimen belongs to a study of T-cell reconstitution after alpha-beta-depleted transplantation in children. Study-wide points: Several hundred expanded graft clones reportedly gave rise to the alpha-beta T cells present about two months after transplant. When one year had passed after transplant, most T-cell counts and diversity came from newly produced T cells.

The length of the CDR3 is 17 residues. Trimming took off 6 bases at V and 1 base at J, with 18 bases between the two ends. This sample's TCRbeta library carried unique molecular identifier barcodes. Using its own MiXCR run on the PCR reads, TCRdb lists one record per CDR3 protein. The profile covers 700,000 to 950,000 distinct CDR3 sequences, with about 15% appearing a single time and approximately 5% taken by the ten largest. Material: PBMCs, mostly from graft donor cells, obtained 360 days after TCRalphabeta/CD19-depleted stem cell transplant. This chain links TRBV12-3 or TRBV12-4 with TRBJ2-2; weak D call: TRBD2 (7 bases). This clonotype originated in a male patient aged 10 to 17 who had a stem cell transplant for acute lymphoblastic leukemia, so the T cells may come from the graft donor. In DNA, the CDR3 is TGTGCCAGCAGACCAAGAGGGGGAGGGCAGAACACCGGGGAGCTGTTTTTT. Residues: CASRPRGGGQNTGELFF.